The rows below give T cell receptor beta chains drawn from one sample of a study of shared clonotypes between healthy human individuals. Assay: immunoSEQ multiplex PCR; the TCRdb copy retains only in-frame clones and omits some. This sample has about 2.4 million clones; under 95% occur once, and the top ten carry approximately 0.37%. Input material: naive CD4+ T cells from PBMCs. The receptors derive from a man between 18 and 29 years old in good health. Some clones in this sample may be carry-over from other donors' samples. Each CDR3 is given without its conserved first and last residue. Each record gives: CDR3 protein, J gene, V gene.

CDR3 protein: ASSLKGQGAEKLF
J gene: TRBJ1-4
V gene: TRBV27

CDR3 protein: ASSKLGARGETQY
J gene: TRBJ2-5
V gene: TRBV4-1

CDR3 protein: ASRTGVGYGYT
J gene: TRBJ1-2
V gene: TRBV6-1

CDR3 protein: ASSGQPNTEAF
J gene: TRBJ1-1
V gene: TRBV7-9

CDR3 protein: ASSAGFGEAF
J gene: TRBJ1-1
V gene: TRBV9

CDR3 protein: ASSLTRETQY
J gene: TRBJ2-5
V gene: TRBV7-2

CDR3 protein: ASSDTVANVLT
J gene: TRBJ2-6
V gene: TRBV6-4

CDR3 protein: ASSVLPLGTDTQY
J gene: TRBJ2-3
V gene: TRBV9

CDR3 protein: ASTNSGGQPQH
J gene: TRBJ1-5
V gene: TRBV5-5

CDR3 protein: ASSFWGAGELF
J gene: TRBJ2-2
V gene: TRBV28

CDR3 protein: ASSEGGTMAEQY
J gene: TRBJ2-7
V gene: TRBV6-1

CDR3 protein: ASSRDSTGELF
J gene: TRBJ2-2
V gene: TRBV28

CDR3 protein: ASSLTWPQH
J gene: TRBJ1-5
V gene: TRBV28

CDR3 protein: ASSPGLAGSRQY
J gene: TRBJ2-7
V gene: TRBV25-1

CDR3 protein: ASSDRRDYNEQF
J gene: TRBJ2-1
V gene: TRBV2

CDR3 protein: ASSRLAGFNEQF
J gene: TRBJ2-1
V gene: TRBV2

CDR3 protein: ASSVASFYNEQF
J gene: TRBJ2-1
V gene: TRBV9

CDR3 protein: ASSVQGEQY
J gene: TRBJ2-7
V gene: TRBV5-1

CDR3 protein: ASSQTTGPKDTQY
J gene: TRBJ2-3
V gene: TRBV18

CDR3 protein: ASSRRDGSSGANVLT
J gene: TRBJ2-6
V gene: TRBV19

CDR3 protein: ASSPGEGNGYT
J gene: TRBJ1-2
V gene: TRBV5-1

CDR3 protein: ASSLDRGDGAYEQY
J gene: TRBJ2-7
V gene: TRBV11-2

CDR3 protein: ASSGQGTDTQY
J gene: TRBJ2-3
V gene: TRBV18

CDR3 protein: ASSGRLNTEAF
J gene: TRBJ1-1
V gene: TRBV6-1

CDR3 protein: ASVRDFYGYT
J gene: TRBJ1-2
V gene: TRBV6-1

CDR3 protein: ASSYSRTAHYGYT
J gene: TRBJ1-2
V gene: TRBV6-5

CDR3 protein: ASSIMTAAAAF
J gene: TRBJ1-1
V gene: TRBV7-9

CDR3 protein: ASSSTSLAGVAGELF
J gene: TRBJ2-2
V gene: TRBV27

CDR3 protein: ASSLPREETQY
J gene: TRBJ2-5
V gene: TRBV11-2

CDR3 protein: ASRPRSDGEQF
J gene: TRBJ2-1
V gene: TRBV6-5

CDR3 protein: ASSRQVSSSYEQY
J gene: TRBJ2-7
V gene: TRBV7-2

CDR3 protein: ASSSPPVAEQF
J gene: TRBJ2-1
V gene: TRBV6-6

CDR3 protein: ATSRDIGYRNTIY
J gene: TRBJ1-3
V gene: TRBV15

CDR3 protein: ASSLEASGYNEQF
J gene: TRBJ2-1
V gene: TRBV11-2

CDR3 protein: ASNRANQETQY
J gene: TRBJ2-5
V gene: TRBV7-9

CDR3 protein: ASTGRRGFTDTQY
J gene: TRBJ2-3
V gene: TRBV6-4

CDR3 protein: ASVPRVGNQPQH
J gene: TRBJ1-5
V gene: TRBV21-1

CDR3 protein: ASSQDPGAYEQY
J gene: TRBJ2-7
V gene: TRBV18

CDR3 protein: ASSVDSTRGGYT
J gene: TRBJ1-2
V gene: TRBV9

CDR3 protein: ASSSSGTSGYEQY
J gene: TRBJ2-7
V gene: TRBV7-9

CDR3 protein: ASSLGGFDEQF
J gene: TRBJ2-1
V gene: TRBV7-9

CDR3 protein: ASSENTGRDEPQH
J gene: TRBJ1-5
V gene: TRBV2

CDR3 protein: ASSIQGYGYT
J gene: TRBJ1-2
V gene: TRBV18

CDR3 protein: ASSISGKETQY
J gene: TRBJ2-5
V gene: TRBV19

CDR3 protein: ASSERAQETQY
J gene: TRBJ2-5
V gene: TRBV25-1

CDR3 protein: ASSSDSPLH
J gene: TRBJ1-6
V gene: TRBV7-9

CDR3 protein: ATTQPPGPRQNLWNTEAF
J gene: TRBJ1-1
V gene: TRBV15